The entry that follows covers one T cell receptor beta chain sequence. Its antigen remains unknown. The data were obtained in a study of cytomegalovirus exposure and HLA in healthy donors. Whole-study findings and limits: A highly shared variant cluster was judged a likely technical artifact. Most of the TCR beta V segments (in an earlier analysis) were productive either about 87% or about 30% of the time. Across all donors, roughly uniform sequencing depth was an assumption of the presence/absence analyses.

There are 14 residues in the CDR3. The ends lost 5 bases at V and 6 bases at J; junction bases unmatched: 6. Germline V gene lookup returns CDR1 SGHRS and CDR2 YFSETQ. PCR involved 60 Vbeta and 13 Jbeta primers. Sequencing used immunoSEQ multiplex PCR; TCRdb keeps in-frame clones, though not all of them. The sample has 150,000 to 200,000 clones, roughly 78% seen once. The chain joins TRBV5-1 to TRBJ2-2; TRBD2 aligns across 8 bases. This sequence was found in a man between 40 and 49 years old in good health and CMV-seropositive. Sequenced sample: PBMCs. CDR3 nucleotides: TGCGCCAGCAGTCCAGCGGGGGTGGCCGGGGAGCTGTTTTTT. This translates into CASSPAGVAGELFF.